The T cell receptor beta chain under discussion was sequenced for a study of shared clonotypes between healthy human individuals. Clones were sequenced by immunoSEQ multiplex PCR, and TCRdb holds only the in-frame ones, with some missing. The sample includes over 950,000 clones, roughly 77% seen only once; the top ten take over 0.8%. Broader study findings: Lower generation probabilities were found for non-shared clonotypes than for those shared by all four donors.

Comment on this clone: Its antigen is not identified.

The donor population consisted of healthy HIV-negative adults with no recent acute infections or vaccinations. Caucasian adults living in Nashville, Tennessee, provided all samples. CDR3 length: 16 residues. CDR1 is SGHTA and CDR2 is FQGNSA in the germline V gene. Unmatched junction bases numbered 7, after V lost 5 bases and J lost 1 base. This chain joins TRBV7-2 and TRBJ2-2, with 7 bases matching TRBD2. The receptor comes from a man in his late teens or twenties in good health. Some clones in this sample may be carry-over from other donors' samples. The sequenced sample was memory CD4+ T cells from PBMCs. Regarding subset: CD45RA-negative fraction. The chain's CDR3 is CASSPSGGGNTGELFF. CDR3 nucleotide sequence: TGTGCCAGCAGCCCCTCTGGCGGGGGGAACACCGGGGAGCTGTTTTTT.